This passage covers 21 T cell receptor beta chains from one sample sequenced in a study of T-cell reconstitution after alpha-beta-depleted transplantation in children. Preparation of the TCRbeta library used unique molecular identifiers. TCRdb re-derived calls from the PCR reads in MiXCR, one entry per CDR3 protein. The sample records over 45,000 distinct CDR3 sequences, 5.5% to 7.5% being singletons. Sequenced material: PBMCs, mostly from graft donor cells, taken 60 days after TCRalphabeta/CD19-depleted stem cell transplant. Every receptor here comes from a female patient aged 2-15 years who had a stem cell transplant for aplastic anemia, so the T cells may come from the graft donor.

V usage is TRBV7-2 and J usage is TRBJ1-5; no clear D. V was clipped by 1 base and J by 4 bases, with 11 bases between them. Germline loops: CDR1 SGHTA, CDR2 FQGNSA. The CDR3 spans 15 residues. DNA for the CDR3: TGTGCCAGCAGCTTAGGAGAGATAGCAAATCAGCCCCAGCATTTT. Amino acids: CASSLGEIANQPQHF.

This clonotype was counted many times. The rearrangement joins TRBV20-1 to TRBJ2-7; 7 nucleotides line up with TRBD1. Per the germline V gene, CDR1 is DFQATT and CDR2 is SNEGSKA (reference sequence). The CDR3 runs 13 residues. V shed 3 bases and J 2 bases; nucleotides not matched to a gene: 4. The CDR3 region has the DNA TGCAGTGCTAGCCCGGGGACAGCCTACGAGCAGTACTTC. This sequence encodes CSASPGTAYEQYF.

This clonotype appeared many times. This chain uses TRBV7-2 with TRBJ2-3; tentatively, D is TRBD2 (5 bases). Germline CDR1 is SGHTA and CDR2 is FQGNSA. V was clipped by 5 bases and J by 1 base, with 16 bases between them. The CDR3 has 16 amino acids. The CDR3 DNA is TGTGCCAGCAGCCATCATAGCAACGGGGGCACAGATACGCAGTATTTT. Its translation: CASSHHSNGGTDTQYF.

This clonotype was picked up many times. The chain recombines TRBV6-4 with TRBJ2-3, with D perhaps given as TRBD1 or TRBD2 (6 bases each). Per the germline V gene, CDR1 is MRHNA and CDR2 is SNTAGT. The CDR3 has 15 amino acids. V lost 3 bases, J lost 1 base, and 11 bases lay in between. This CDR3 reads CASSDMRGGTDTQYF. In DNA form, the CDR3 reads TGTGCCAGCAGTGATATGAGGGGGGGCACAGATACGCAGTATTTT.

This clonotype was counted many times. V usage is TRBV7-9 and J usage is TRBJ2-3; D might be TRBD2 (6 bases). From germline, CDR1 is SEHNR and CDR2 FQNEAQ (reference sequence). V lost 7 bases and J lost 2, with 13 bases in between. The CDR3 is 14 residues long. Here the CDR3 reads CASTSGTYTDTQYF. DNA for the CDR3: TGTGCCAGCACCTCGGGGACTTACACAGATACGCAGTATTTT. The complete variable domain, with remaining parts taken from reference TRBV7-9 and TRBJ2-3, reads DTGVSQNPRHKITKRGQNVTFRCDPISEHNRLYWYRQTLGQGPEFLTYFQNEAQLEKSRLLSDRFSAERPKGSFSTLEIQRTEQGDSAMYLCASTSGTYTDTQYFGPGTRLTVL.

This clonotype has at least ten counts. V usage is TRBV20-1 and J usage is TRBJ2-5, with 8 positions matching TRBD2. CDR1 and CDR2 (germline): DFQATT, SNEGSKA (reference sequence). The ends lost 1 base at V and 2 bases at J; junction bases unmatched: 9. The CDR3 sequence is 16 residues long. Here the CDR3 reads CSARVGLAGLQETQYF. In nucleotides, the CDR3 is TGCAGTGCTAGAGTAGGGCTAGCGGGTTTACAAGAGACCCAGTACTTC.

This clonotype has ten or more counts. The V call is TRBV9, the J call TRBJ2-1, with TRBD2 as a possible D gene (5 bases). V lost 2 bases to trimming and J lost 0 bases, with 6 bases between them. CDR3 length equals 14 residues. Germline V lookup: CDR1 SGDLS, CDR2 YYNGEE. CDR3 protein: CASSVGSSYNEQFF. The CDR3 coding sequence is TGTGCCAGCAGCGTGGGGAGCTCCTACAATGAGCAGTTCTTC.

The chain is built from TRBV6-4 and TRBJ2-1; the D gene is possibly TRBD2 (5 bases). The CDR3 covers 13 residues. CDR1 MRHNA and CDR2 SNTAGT come from the germline V gene. V lost 4 bases to trimming and J lost 8 bases, with 12 bases between them. The chain's CDR3 is CASSAGILDEQFF. CDR3 bases: TGTGCCAGCAGTGCGGGGATCTTGGATGAGCAGTTCTTC.

A remark on this clonotype: A much larger clone is a single base away; this may be a read error. The chain has TRBV30 and TRBJ2-5, with D hard to call. CDR3 length equals 12 residues. Germline assignment: CDR1 GTSNPN and CDR2 SVGIG (reference sequence). The CDR3: CAWSEQSKTLYF. In DNA, the CDR3 is TGTGCCTGGAGTGAACAGAGCAAGACCCTGTACTTC.

This clonotype was picked up many times. V is TRBV18 and J is TRBJ2-7, with a possible D match to TRBD1 (6 bases). The ends were cut back, 4 bases at V and 6 bases at J, with 10 bases in the middle. CDR1 and CDR2 (germline): KGHSH, LQKENI. There are 12 residues in the CDR3. The CDR3: CASSLGQTEQYF. CDR3 DNA sequence: TGTGCCAGCTCACTCGGACAGACCGAGCAGTACTTC.

The V and J genes are TRBV6-5 and TRBJ1-6, with D hard to call. Germline-derived CDR1 and CDR2 are MNHEY and SVGAGI. This CDR3 spans 12 amino acids. Trimming removed 5 bases from V and 8 bases from J, with 7 bases in between. In nucleotides, the CDR3 is TGTGCCAGCAGTGGGCCATATTCACCCCTCCACTTT. This codes for CASSGPYSPLHF.

This clonotype occurred a few times. The V and J genes are TRBV5-6 and TRBJ1-5, with D possibly TRBD1 on 6 matching bases. V was trimmed by 5 bases and J by 9 bases, leaving 15 bases between them. Germline V gene sequence: CDR1 SGHDT, CDR2 YYEEEE. This CDR3 spans 13 amino acids. The CDR3 DNA is TGTGCCAGCAGACTTAGGGGGGAAGGGCCCCAGCATTTT. This translates into CASRLRGEGPQHF.

In this sample, this clonotype turned up many times. This rearrangement joins TRBV6-1 to TRBJ2-7, with 9 nucleotides matching TRBD1. Germline-derived CDR1 and CDR2 are MNHNS and SASEGT. With 2 bases clipped from V and 5 bases from J, the junction kept 1 base outside the gene matches. This CDR3 is built from 13 residues. The CDR3 DNA reads as TGTGCCAGCAGTGAATGGACAGGGGACGAGCAGTACTTC. Residues: CASSEWTGDEQYF.

In this sample, this clonotype turned up many times. The chain has TRBV7-9 and TRBJ2-1; D perhaps matches TRBD2 (5 bases). Germline assignment: CDR1 SEHNR and CDR2 FQNEAQ (reference sequence). V was clipped by 2 bases and J by 0 bases, with 8 bases between them. CDR3 length equals 15 residues. The CDR3 sequence is CASSLWESSYNEQFF. The CDR3 DNA reads TGTGCCAGCAGCTTATGGGAGAGCTCCTACAATGAGCAGTTCTTC. Filled out from reference TRBV7-9 and TRBJ2-1, the complete variable domain reads DTGVSQNPRHKITKRGQNVTFRCDPISEHNRLYWYRQTLGQGPEFLTYFQNEAQLEKSRLLSDRFSAERPKGSFSTLEIQRTEQGDSAMYLCASSLWESSYNEQFFGPGTRLTVL.

This clonotype appeared many times. The J gene is TRBJ1-6, the V gene TRBV7-9; perhaps TRBD1 as D (6 bases). This CDR3 has 14 amino acids. CDR1 and CDR2 from the germline V gene are SEHNR and FQNEAQ (reference sequence). V gave up 1 base and J gave up 7 bases, with 8 bases separating them. CDR3 in DNA: TGTGCCAGCAGCTTAGACGGGGGCAATTCACCCCTCCACTTT. Translation gives CASSLDGGNSPLHF.

This clonotype was seen at least ten times. The rearrangement joins TRBV5-1 to TRBJ2-4, with D possibly TRBD2 on 6 matching bases. Germline CDR1 is SGHRS and CDR2 is YFSETQ. V lost 0 bases to trimming and J lost 0 bases, with 13 bases between them. The CDR3 has 17 residues. The CDR3 loop reads CASSLAGSLLAKNIQYF. The CDR3 region has the DNA TGCGCCAGCAGCTTGGCCGGGAGTCTACTAGCCAAAAACATTCAGTACTTC.

This clonotype was seen repeatedly, ten times or more. This chain connects TRBV12-3 or TRBV12-4 to TRBJ2-7; 11 nucleotides line up with TRBD2. V was clipped by 6 bases and J by 2 bases; unmatched bases: 6. The CDR3 is 15 residues long. In DNA, the CDR3 is TGTGCCAGCAGCCTGGGGACTAGCGGTCCCTACGAGCAGTACTTC. This sequence encodes CASSLGTSGPYEQYF.

This clonotype has at least ten counts. This chain connects TRBV29-1 to TRBJ2-3; D ambiguous. CDR1 and CDR2 from the germline V gene are SQVTM and ANQGSEA. V was cut by 4 bases and J by 2 bases, with 10 bases left in between. The CDR3 consists of 13 residues. The CDR3 DNA reads as TGCAGCGTTGTTTGGCTTATCACAGATACGCAGTATTTT. It specifies CSVVWLITDTQYF.

Notes on this clonotype: This may be a read error: a much more frequent sequence differs by one nucleotide. The chain has TRBV7-6 and TRBJ2-1, with 10 nucleotides matching TRBD2. V lost 0 bases and J lost 14; bases outside the gene matches: 7. This CDR3 contains 14 residues. CDR1 and CDR2 from the germline V gene are SGHVS and FNYEAQ. CDR3 coding DNA: TGTGCCAGCAGCTTAGCGGCTAGCGGGGGCAGGGAGTTCTTC. Translation: CASSLAASGGREFF.

This clonotype occurred many times. The CDR3 DNA sequence: TGCGCCAGCAGCCCCGACCTTTACAATGAGCAGTTCTTC. Amino acid sequence: CASSPDLYNEQFF. This sequence joins TRBV4-3 and TRBJ2-1, with D unresolved. Germline lookup yields CDR1 LGHNA and CDR2 YSLEER. V gave up 4 bases and J gave up 4 bases, with 8 bases separating them. CDR3 length: 13 residues.

This clonotype was detected ten times or more. For the CDR3, the DNA is TGCAGCGTTGAGGGCCTCCTCAATGAGCAGTTCTTC. Translating it yields CSVEGLLNEQFF. V gene TRBV29-1 combines with J gene TRBJ2-1; no clear D gene. Germline CDR1 reads SQVTM; CDR2 reads ANQGSEA. The CDR3 length is 12 residues. V was shortened by 3 bases and J by 6 bases, with 9 bases between the two germline ends.